Below are 4 T cell receptor beta chains sequenced from a single sample in a study of control samples from healthy donors and cancer patients. Data came from immunoSEQ multiplex PCR; TCRdb stores just in-frame clones and leaves some out. This sample yields just over 80,000 clones, of which roughly nine tenths are seen a single time; about 5.5% belongs to the top ten. Material for sequencing was blood. Every receptor here comes from a man aged 45-65 years in good health.

This sequence joins TRBV5-1 and TRBJ1-6; D remains ambiguous. Germline V CDR1 and CDR2: SGHRS, YFSETQ. V was cut by 2 bases and J by 6 bases, with 15 bases left in between. This CDR3 has 16 residues. CDR3 sequence: CASSFDGSQANSPLHF. In DNA form, the CDR3 reads TGCGCCAGCAGCTTCGATGGGTCCCAGGCTAATTCACCCCTCCACTTT.

The genes are TRBV11-3 and TRBJ1-1; 7 positions agree with TRBD1. The CDR3 totals 13 residues. Germline assignment: CDR1 SGHNT and CDR2 YENEEA. The V segment lost 5 bases and the J segment 10 bases; nucleotides outside the gene matches: 10. The CDR3: CASSLDRQKRAFF. In nucleotides, the CDR3 is TGTGCCAGCAGCCTGGACAGGCAAAAACGAGCTTTCTTT.

This sequence joins TRBV5-1 and TRBJ2-1; possibly TRBD2 for D (7 bases). Germline V lookup: CDR1 SGHRS, CDR2 YFSETQ. V shed 1 base and J shed 7 bases, with 12 bases lying between them. The CDR3 loop spans 14 amino acids. In DNA form, the CDR3 reads TGCGCCAGCAGCTTGTGGGGGGGCAGGAATGAGCAGTTCTTC. Encoded protein: CASSLWGGRNEQFF.

The chain uses TRBV7-9 and TRBJ2-1; 9 bases agree with TRBD1. Germline values: CDR1 SEHNR, CDR2 FQNEAQ (reference sequence). V trimming: 1 base; J trimming: 7 bases; junction bases outside the gene matches: 5. CDR3 length: 15 amino acids. The CDR3 DNA reads TGTGCCAGCAGCTTAGAGGGACAGGGAGGAAATGAGCAGTTCTTC. It codes for CASSLEGQGGNEQFF.